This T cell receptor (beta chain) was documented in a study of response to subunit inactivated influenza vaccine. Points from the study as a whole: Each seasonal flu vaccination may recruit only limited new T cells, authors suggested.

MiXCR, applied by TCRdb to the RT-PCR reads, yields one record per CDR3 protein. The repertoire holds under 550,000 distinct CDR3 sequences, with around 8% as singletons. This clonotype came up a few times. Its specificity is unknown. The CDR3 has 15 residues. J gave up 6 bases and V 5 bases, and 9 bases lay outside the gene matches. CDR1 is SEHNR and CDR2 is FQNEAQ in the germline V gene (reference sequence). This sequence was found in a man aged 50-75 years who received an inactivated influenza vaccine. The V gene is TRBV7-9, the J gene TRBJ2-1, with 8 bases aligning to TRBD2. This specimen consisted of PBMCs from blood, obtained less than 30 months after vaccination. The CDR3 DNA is TGTGCCAGCAGCGCCCCTGCGAGCGGGAGCAATGAGCAGTTCTTC. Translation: CASSAPASGSNEQFF.